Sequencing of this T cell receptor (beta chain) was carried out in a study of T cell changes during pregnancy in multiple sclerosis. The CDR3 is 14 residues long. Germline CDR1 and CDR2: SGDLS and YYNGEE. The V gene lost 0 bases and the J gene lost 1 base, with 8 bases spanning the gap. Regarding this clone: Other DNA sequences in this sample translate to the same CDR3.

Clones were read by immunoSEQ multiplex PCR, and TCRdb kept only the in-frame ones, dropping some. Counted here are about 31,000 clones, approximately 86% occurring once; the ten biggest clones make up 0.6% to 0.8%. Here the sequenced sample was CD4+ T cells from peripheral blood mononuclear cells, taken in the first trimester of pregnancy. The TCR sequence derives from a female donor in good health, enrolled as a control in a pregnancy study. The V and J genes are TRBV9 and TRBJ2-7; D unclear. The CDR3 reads CASSVDGGSYEQYF. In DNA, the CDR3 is TGTGCCAGCAGCGTAGATGGCGGATCCTACGAGCAGTACTTC. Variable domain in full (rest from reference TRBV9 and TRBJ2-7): DSGVTQTPKHLITATGQRVTLRCSPRSGDLSVYWYQQSLDQGLQFLIQYYNGEERAKGNILERFSAQQFPDLHSELNLSSLELGDSALYFCASSVDGGSYEQYFGPGTRLTVT.